This T cell receptor (beta chain) was recorded in a study of T cells in Graves' hyperthyroidism and ophthalmopathy (dated by TCRdb to the late 2010s). About the full investigation: To identify TCR V-J signatures that set the groups apart, the researchers used a discovery cohort of 90 to 100 patients, made up of 43 with Graves' ophthalmopathy and 55 to 65 with stable Graves' hyperthyroidism. Once sampling was done, hyperthyroidism patients were given methimazole at a starting dose of 30 mg daily, whereas ophthalmopathy patients were given high-dose intravenous methylprednisolone. Thyroid tissue and blood T-cell repertoires from six Graves' hyperthyroidism patients were also compared in the study. The paper reports TCR Vbeta CDR3 sequencing of some 140 peripheral blood samples: under 45 ophthalmopathy, roughly 74 hyperthyroidism and around 17 progressor patients. An independent validation cohort of around 20 hyperthyroidism patients and over 15 patients who later progressed to ophthalmopathy tested prospective prediction of ophthalmopathy. For training and testing, the 100 or so patients in the discovery cohort were randomly divided in a 7:3 ratio.

On this clonotype: No antigen is known for it. Base quality data are lacking; no much larger clone is found one base away.

On the study overall, not on this receptor specifically: Most expanded thyroid clonotypes (frequency above 0.001) were also detected in blood, suggesting blood repertoires may reflect thyroid immune responses. During validation, the model predicted progression to ophthalmopathy a median of approximately 7 months ahead of onset, with around 71% sensitivity and around 72% specificity. Sample size was not statistically predetermined, and blinding of investigators to group allocation was not performed. A 13 V-J signature model separated ophthalmopathy from stable hyperthyroidism, with approximately 87% sensitivity and 81% to 83% specificity in cross-validation and 80%/75% in testing.

The TCR beta CDR3 regions were amplified from the RNA transcripts. The TCR CDR3 was subjected to a first round of RT-PCR using the HTBI primer set and the Qiagen OneStep RT-PCR kit. A second multiplex PCR round built the libraries, followed by size selection and purification. Paired-end sequencing of the libraries was performed with 100 bp reads on an Illumina HiSeq2000. The source study handled its data this way. SOAPnuke was used to process the raw data, with reads discarded if the reads contained adapters or uncalled bases, had a mean Phred below 15, or lacked an exact constant-primer or identifier match. COPE v1.2.5 was used to merge high-quality paired reads, and clonotypes were defined as unique nucleotide sequences. Clonotypes were aligned to IMGT TRBV, TRBD and TRBJ reference segments using MiTCR v1.1. The analysis included only V-J combinations with a frequency above 0.0001, which together covered around 99% of the repertoires. A TCS score was defined as the ratio between F50 (clonal expansion) and ExV (chaos), using BLOSUM62-based TCRdist between CDR3 peptides within each V-J. Welch's t-statistics and random forest reduced fewer than 550 V-J features to roughly 13, which were used in a naive Bayes classifier (R e1071). The Morisita-Horn index was used to measure how similar the thyroid and blood repertoires were. TCRdb redid the processing of the public reads, applying fastp at Q25 and MiXCR, and retained in-frame beta chains. Every distinct CDR3 protein forms one entry, paired with its most common genes and DNA. TCRdb's processing, not the study's, gives the V and J calls here. The sample table records a few hundred thousand distinct CDR3 sequences; about 43% of these occur just once. The top ten hold around 7.7% of the sample.

Spanning cysteine to phenylalanine, the CDR3 consists of 16 amino acids. Only the CDR3 part of the read is kept: 48 bases, read in frame from the first base. The V end gives up 0 bases and the J end 0 bases, leaving 1 base in the junction not matched to a gene. CDR1 SGHRS and CDR2 YFSETQ are derived from the germline V gene. Stable Graves' hyperthyroidism was defined as the absence of progression to ophthalmopathy over 18 months of follow-up. Hyperthyroidism patients were newly diagnosed, had a disease duration of under 2 months, and were aged 18 to 65 years. Patients with uncontrolled infections, other autoimmune diseases, pregnancy or lactation were excluded. Clinical symptoms, serum thyroxine and TRAb, thyroid ultrasound, and orbital computed tomography formed the basis for the diagnoses. Total RNA was extracted using Trizol reagent, and RNA quality was assessed on an Agilent 2100 Bioanalyzer.

This clonotype originated in a woman aged 18 to 35 with Graves' hyperthyroidism. Sequencing was carried out using peripheral blood or thyroid tissue (not recorded which). The sequence links TRBV5-1 to TRBJ2-3; 10 central bases correspond to TRBD2. DNA sequence: TGCGCCAGCAGCTTGGCGACTAGCGGGAGCACAGATACGCAGTATTTT. This sequence encodes CASSLATSGSTDTQYF.